The clone carrying this TCR beta chain has ten or more counts. The sample contains more than one DNA sequence encoding this CDR3. The sample originates from a study of shared clonotypes between healthy human individuals. Trimming cost V 3 bases and J 10 bases, with 4 bases left between them. This CDR3 spans 10 amino acids. From germline, CDR1 is SGHAT and CDR2 FQNNGV. PBMC DNA, left unsorted, was sequenced on ten immunoSEQ deep assay plates. Profiled with immunoSEQ multiplex PCR; TCRdb holds only in-frame clones, not every one. The sample contains some 510,000 clones, roughly 78% of which appear only once.

This sequence was found in a woman in her thirties or forties in good health. Some clones in this sample may be carry-over from other donors' samples. The sample taken for sequencing was PBMCs. The chain carries TRBV11-2 and TRBJ2-1; D call uncertain. The CDR3 DNA is TGTGCCAGCAGCTTTGGCGAGCAGTTCTTC. Its protein product is CASSFGEQFF.